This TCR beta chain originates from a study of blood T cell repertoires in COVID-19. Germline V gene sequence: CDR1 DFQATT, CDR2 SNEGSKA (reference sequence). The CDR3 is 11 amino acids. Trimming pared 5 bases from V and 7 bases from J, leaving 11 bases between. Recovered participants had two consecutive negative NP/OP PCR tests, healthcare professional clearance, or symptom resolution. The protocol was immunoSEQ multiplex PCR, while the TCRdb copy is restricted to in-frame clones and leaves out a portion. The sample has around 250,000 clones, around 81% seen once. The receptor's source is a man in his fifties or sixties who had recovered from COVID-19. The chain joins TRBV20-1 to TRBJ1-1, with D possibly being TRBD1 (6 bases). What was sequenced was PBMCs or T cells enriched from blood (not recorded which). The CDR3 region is CSAQRGGEAFF. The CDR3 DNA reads TGCAGTGCTCAGAGGGGGGGTGAAGCTTTCTTT.